One T cell receptor (beta chain) is described in this entry. cDNA was made by 5'RACE with 10-nucleotide random UMIs. Every sequencing run generated over 180 million TCR-beta sequences from 15-18 subjects. TCRdb independently ran MiXCR on the 5' RACE reads; one entry per CDR3 protein. The data hold 15,000 to 20,000 distinct CDR3 sequences, with around a quarter observed a single time. Per the germline V gene, CDR1 is SGHRS and CDR2 is YFSETQ. The CDR3 is 14 amino acids. The V end lost 2 bases, the J end lost 2 bases, and 8 bases lay between the germline ends. The sample belongs to a study of neurological immune-mediated disorders.

Sequencing input: PBMCs. The sequence derives from a man aged 45-60 years with HTLV-1-associated myelopathy (HAM/TSP). The chain recombines TRBV5-1 with TRBJ2-1; a weak D match, TRBD1 (6 bases). CDR3 region: CASSLGDTYNEQFF. CDR3 nucleotides: TGCGCCAGCAGCTTAGGGGACACCTACAATGAGCAGTTCTTC.